The clone carrying this TCR beta chain is a singleton in its sample. Its antigen remains unidentified. Clones were sequenced by immunoSEQ multiplex PCR, and TCRdb holds only the in-frame ones, with some missing. The sample holds about 590,000 clones, roughly 96% seen once. This entry comes from a study of shared clonotypes between healthy human individuals. J lost 1 base, V lost 3 bases, and 8 bases had no gene match. This CDR3 has 17 amino acids. Germline V gene lookup returns CDR1 SGDLS and CDR2 YYNGEE. Study-wide points: Shared clonotypes across all four donors exceeded non-shared ones in generation probability. Represented genetic and exposure-history diversity was restricted by having few donors. Depth of sequencing was expected to influence donor clonotype sharing.

Terminally differentiated effector memory CD45RA+ cells were excluded by CCR7 positive selection of CD45RO-negative cells. Caucasian adults residing in Nashville, Tennessee made up all the donors. The receptor was derived from a woman aged 25 to 39 in good health. The V call is TRBV9, the J call TRBJ2-2, with 8 bases lining up with TRBD2. The sequenced sample was naive CD8+ T cells sorted from blood. CDR3 protein: CASSDRRAGGNTGELFF. CDR3 bases: TGTGCCAGCAGCGACCGTCGGGCGGGAGGGAACACCGGGGAGCTGTTTTTT.